This T cell receptor beta chain was captured by sequencing in a study of CD8+CD57+ T cells in acquired aplastic anemia. About the study: Recorded DNA amounts for sorted CD4+ and CD8+ cells had an average of about 3 ug.

CD8+CD57+ cell expansion, shown by flow cytometry, had occurred in the patients selected for sequencing. Severe acquired aplastic anemia was the diagnosis recorded for all patients. Germline V gene sequence: CDR1 SQVTM, CDR2 ANQGSEA. The CDR3 runs 13 residues. Trimming took 6 bases from V and 6 from J, leaving 18 bases between them. CDR3 and TCR beta VDJ profiling relied on genomic DNA as the template. TCRdb fed the reads into MiXCR, producing one record per CDR3 protein. The data show about 150,000 distinct CDR3 sequences, approximately 52% seen once. The study, taken as a whole, reports: A significant difference in CD8+ Simpson's diversity between patients and controls was not found.

This clonotype was detected many times. The antigen is not known. A much larger clone lies one base from this, so it may be a read error. This TCR was recovered from a human donor with aplastic anemia. The sample was sorted CD4+, CD8+, or CD8+CD57+ T cells (not recorded which) from PBMCs. V usage is TRBV29-1 and J usage is TRBJ2-7; weak D call: TRBD1 (5 bases). The CDR3 loop reads CSVLLTEESEQYF. The CDR3 DNA is TGCAGCGTCCTTCTGACAGAGGAGTCCGAGCAGTACTTC.